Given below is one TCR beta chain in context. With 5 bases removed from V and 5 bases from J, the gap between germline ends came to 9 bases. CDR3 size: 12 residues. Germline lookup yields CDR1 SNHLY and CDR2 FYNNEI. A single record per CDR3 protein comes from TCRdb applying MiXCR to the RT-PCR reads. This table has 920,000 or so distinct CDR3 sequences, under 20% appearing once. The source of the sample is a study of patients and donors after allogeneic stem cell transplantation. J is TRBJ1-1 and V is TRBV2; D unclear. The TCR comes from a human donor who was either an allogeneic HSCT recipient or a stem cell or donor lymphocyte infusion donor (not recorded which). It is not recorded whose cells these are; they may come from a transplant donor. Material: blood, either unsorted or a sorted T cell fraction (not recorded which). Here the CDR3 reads CASSPRRTEAFF. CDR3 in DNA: TGTGCCAGCAGTCCCAGGAGGACTGAAGCTTTCTTT.